These T cell receptor beta chains were read from a single sample in a study of blood T cell repertoires in COVID-19. The protocol was immunoSEQ multiplex PCR, while the TCRdb copy is restricted to in-frame clones and leaves out a portion. The repertoire holds some 330,000 clones, with around nine tenths as singletons. Sequenced input: PBMCs or T cells enriched from blood (not recorded which). Receptors were obtained from a man aged 30 to 39 who had recovered from COVID-19. The CDR3 runs from the conserved cysteine through the conserved F or W. Fields, in order: D gene, V gene, clone size, J gene, CDR3 DNA, CDR3 protein. The D gene is left open where the match is weak. A row's size may be missing; if present it is once, few, many or a size class.

d_call: -
v_call: TRBV18
clone_size: -
j_call: TRBJ2-7
cdr3_nt: TGTGCCAGCTCACCGGGGACTGCCTCCTACGAGCAGTACTTC
cdr3_aa: CASSPGTASYEQYF

d_call: -
v_call: TRBV5-5
clone_size: -
j_call: TRBJ1-4
cdr3_nt: TGTGCCAGCAGCTTAACACAACCCGAAAAACTGTTTTTT
cdr3_aa: CASSLTQPEKLFF

d_call: -
v_call: TRBV5-1
clone_size: -
j_call: TRBJ1-6
cdr3_nt: TGCGCCAGCAGCTTGGGGTTCCGGAGCTCCTATAATTCACCCCTCCACTTT
cdr3_aa: CASSLGFRSSYNSPLHF

d_call: -
v_call: TRBV13
clone_size: -
j_call: TRBJ2-7
cdr3_nt: TGTGCCAGCAGCCCGGGTTCGGCAGATTACTACGAGCAGTACTTC
cdr3_aa: CASSPGSADYYEQYF

d_call: -
v_call: TRBV9
clone_size: once
j_call: TRBJ2-1
cdr3_nt: TGTGCCAGCAGCACTGCCGGGACTCAGTACAATGAGCAGTTCTTC
cdr3_aa: CASSTAGTQYNEQFF

d_call: -
v_call: TRBV18
clone_size: -
j_call: TRBJ2-3
cdr3_nt: TGTGCCAGCTCACCACCCGGGAGCACAGATACGCAGTATTTT
cdr3_aa: CASSPPGSTDTQYF

d_call: TRBD1
v_call: TRBV5-4
clone_size: once
j_call: TRBJ2-5
cdr3_nt: TGTGCCAGCAGCTTCTGGTTGACAGGGGGAGAGACCCAGTACTTC
cdr3_aa: CASSFWLTGGETQYF

d_call: -
v_call: TRBV28
clone_size: -
j_call: TRBJ1-2
cdr3_nt: TGTGCCAGCAGTCCCGCGGCTACAAACTATGGCTACACCTTC
cdr3_aa: CASSPAATNYGYTF

d_call: -
v_call: TRBV20-1
clone_size: -
j_call: TRBJ2-3
cdr3_nt: TGCTGCGGGACCTACACAGATACGCAGTATTTT
cdr3_aa: CCGTYTDTQYF

d_call: TRBD1
v_call: TRBV2
clone_size: -
j_call: TRBJ1-6
cdr3_nt: TGTGCCAGCAGACTTCAACCCCCCCGACAGGGGTTTGACAATTCACCCCTCCACTTT
cdr3_aa: CASRLQPPRQGFDNSPLHF

d_call: -
v_call: TRBV9
clone_size: -
j_call: TRBJ1-2
cdr3_nt: TGTGCCAGCAGCGTAGCCAGCGGCTATGGCTACACCTTC
cdr3_aa: CASSVASGYGYTF

d_call: TRBD2
v_call: TRBV9
clone_size: few
j_call: TRBJ2-5
cdr3_nt: TGTGCCAGCAGCCCTACTAGCGGGGGGTACCAAGAGACCCAGTACTTC
cdr3_aa: CASSPTSGGYQETQYF

d_call: -
v_call: TRBV5-1
clone_size: -
j_call: TRBJ2-5
cdr3_nt: TGCGCCAGCATCGCTGGAACGACAGGTCCCCAAGAGACCCAGTACTTC
cdr3_aa: CASIAGTTGPQETQYF

d_call: -
v_call: TRBV7-2
clone_size: -
j_call: TRBJ2-7
cdr3_nt: TGTGCCAGCGGAACGAACAGGCTTTCCTACGAGCAGTACTTC
cdr3_aa: CASGTNRLSYEQYF

d_call: TRBD1
v_call: TRBV2
clone_size: once
j_call: TRBJ1-1
cdr3_nt: TGTGCCAGCACCCTGGACAGGGGCGCCACTGAAGCTTTCTTT
cdr3_aa: CASTLDRGATEAFF

d_call: -
v_call: TRBV27
clone_size: -
j_call: TRBJ1-2
cdr3_nt: TGTGCCAGCAGTTCCGGGAGGCGAGCATCCGCCTTC
cdr3_aa: CASSSGRRASAF

d_call: -
v_call: TRBV5-1
clone_size: -
j_call: TRBJ1-1
cdr3_nt: TGCGCCAGCAGCTTGGCCGGGGGGCGGACTGAAGCTTTCTTT
cdr3_aa: CASSLAGGRTEAFF

d_call: TRBD1
v_call: TRBV5-8
clone_size: -
j_call: TRBJ1-2
cdr3_nt: TGTGCCAGCAGCTTGTCACAGGGGTGGGTCGATGGCTACACCTTC
cdr3_aa: CASSLSQGWVDGYTF

d_call: TRBD1
v_call: TRBV18
clone_size: -
j_call: TRBJ1-1
cdr3_nt: TGTGCCAGCTCACCGAATACAGGGGTGAACACTGAAGCTTTCTTT
cdr3_aa: CASSPNTGVNTEAFF

d_call: -
v_call: TRBV2
clone_size: -
j_call: TRBJ1-2
cdr3_nt: TGTGCCAGCAGTGAAGCCAGGCGCTACACCTTC
cdr3_aa: CASSEARRYTF

d_call: TRBD2
v_call: TRBV10-3
clone_size: -
j_call: TRBJ2-1
cdr3_nt: TGTGCCATCAGTGAGTCACTAGCGGGGGGGAATGAGCAGTTCTTC
cdr3_aa: CAISESLAGGNEQFF

d_call: -
v_call: TRBV5-6
clone_size: -
j_call: TRBJ2-7
cdr3_nt: TGTGCCAGCAGCTTGGGCAGGGCCTACGAGCAGTACTTC
cdr3_aa: CASSLGRAYEQYF

d_call: TRBD1
v_call: TRBV7-9
clone_size: -
j_call: TRBJ1-4
cdr3_nt: TGTGCCAGCAGCTCCTGGACAGGATCCGAAAAACTGTTTTTT
cdr3_aa: CASSSWTGSEKLFF

d_call: TRBD1
v_call: TRBV3-1/TRBV3-2
clone_size: -
j_call: TRBJ1-5
cdr3_nt: TGTGCCAGCAGCCAGGACAGGGAGGCGGGCAATCAGCCCCAGCATTTT
cdr3_aa: CASSQDREAGNQPQHF

d_call: TRBD1
v_call: TRBV24-1
clone_size: -
j_call: TRBJ1-5
cdr3_nt: TGTGCCACCAGAACAGGGGCGCAGCCCCAGCATTTT
cdr3_aa: CATRTGAQPQHF

d_call: -
v_call: TRBV27
clone_size: -
j_call: TRBJ2-2
cdr3_nt: TGTGCCAGCAGTTCCGGGGGGCGAATCGCTGGGGAGCTGTTTTTT
cdr3_aa: CASSSGGRIAGELFF

d_call: TRBD1
v_call: TRBV2
clone_size: -
j_call: TRBJ2-7
cdr3_nt: TGTGCCAGCAGTCAAGGACAGGGAAGGGAGCAGTACTTC
cdr3_aa: CASSQGQGREQYF

d_call: -
v_call: TRBV4-1
clone_size: -
j_call: TRBJ2-5
cdr3_nt: TGCGCCAGCAGCCAAGAGCTGTCCAGGGCCGAGACCCAGTACTTC
cdr3_aa: CASSQELSRAETQYF

d_call: TRBD1
v_call: TRBV28
clone_size: -
j_call: TRBJ1-2
cdr3_nt: TGTGCCAGCAGACCCTCAGGGGGTTTTCGCACCTATGGCTACACCTTC
cdr3_aa: CASRPSGGFRTYGYTF

d_call: -
v_call: TRBV12-3/TRBV12-4
clone_size: -
j_call: TRBJ2-5
cdr3_nt: TGTGCCAGCAGTCTTATCGAGACCCAGTACTTC
cdr3_aa: CASSLIETQYF

d_call: TRBD1
v_call: TRBV5-1
clone_size: -
j_call: TRBJ2-1
cdr3_nt: TGCGCCAGCTCTGGGGGGACAGGACCCTACAATGAGCAGTTCTTC
cdr3_aa: CASSGGTGPYNEQFF

d_call: TRBD1
v_call: TRBV3-1/TRBV3-2
clone_size: -
j_call: TRBJ1-1
cdr3_nt: TGTGCCAGCAGCCAGCAGGGGGTCACTGAAGCTTTCTTT
cdr3_aa: CASSQQGVTEAFF

d_call: -
v_call: TRBV12-3/TRBV12-4
clone_size: -
j_call: TRBJ1-2
cdr3_nt: TGTGCCAGCAGTTTTGGGCCCTTGGGCTACACCTTC
cdr3_aa: CASSFGPLGYTF

d_call: TRBD1
v_call: TRBV10-3
clone_size: few
j_call: TRBJ1-6
cdr3_nt: TGTGCCATACGGGACAGTACTAATTCACCCCTCCACTTT
cdr3_aa: CAIRDSTNSPLHF

d_call: TRBD1
v_call: TRBV30
clone_size: once
j_call: TRBJ2-2
cdr3_nt: TGTGCCTGGAGTGGGGGGACAGGGGACACCGGGGAGCTGTTTTTT
cdr3_aa: CAWSGGTGDTGELFF

d_call: -
v_call: TRBV9
clone_size: -
j_call: TRBJ2-5
cdr3_nt: TGTGCCAGCAGCGCAAGCGGGTATGAGACCCAGTACTTC
cdr3_aa: CASSASGYETQYF

d_call: TRBD1
v_call: TRBV18
clone_size: few
j_call: TRBJ1-6
cdr3_nt: TGTGCCAGCTCTTTTGGGACAGAGAATTCACCCCTCCACTTT
cdr3_aa: CASSFGTENSPLHF

d_call: -
v_call: TRBV28
clone_size: -
j_call: TRBJ1-5
cdr3_nt: TGTGCCAGCAGTAGCGGCTCCGAGGGGGATCAGCCCCAGCATTTT
cdr3_aa: CASSSGSEGDQPQHF

d_call: TRBD1
v_call: TRBV9
clone_size: -
j_call: TRBJ2-3
cdr3_nt: TGTGCCAGCAGCGTAGAAGGGACAGGGTCCACAGATACGCAGTATTTT
cdr3_aa: CASSVEGTGSTDTQYF

d_call: -
v_call: TRBV21-1
clone_size: -
j_call: TRBJ1-6
cdr3_nt: TGTGCCAGCACCAGACGACAGGGCCACCGGAGAGATTCACCCCTCCACTTT
cdr3_aa: CASTRRQGHRRDSPLHF

d_call: TRBD1
v_call: TRBV7-9
clone_size: once
j_call: TRBJ1-1
cdr3_nt: TGTGCCAGCAGCTTGACAGGGCCAAACACTGAAGCTTTCTTT
cdr3_aa: CASSLTGPNTEAFF

d_call: -
v_call: TRBV9
clone_size: -
j_call: TRBJ2-6
cdr3_nt: TGTGCCAGCAGCACCTCAGGGTCAGGGGCCAACGTCCTGACTTTC
cdr3_aa: CASSTSGSGANVLTF

d_call: -
v_call: TRBV24-1
clone_size: -
j_call: TRBJ1-6
cdr3_nt: TGTGCCACCAGTTTCGACAGGTTTCCCCAAAACCTCCACTTT
cdr3_aa: CATSFDRFPQNLHF

d_call: -
v_call: TRBV7-8
clone_size: -
j_call: TRBJ1-6
cdr3_nt: TGTGCCAGCAGCTTAGAGACAGGAGATAATTCACCCCTCCACTTT
cdr3_aa: CASSLETGDNSPLHF

d_call: -
v_call: TRBV5-1
clone_size: once
j_call: TRBJ2-2
cdr3_nt: TGCGCCAGCAGCTTGGCCGGCAGGGCGAACACCGGGGAGCTGTTTTTT
cdr3_aa: CASSLAGRANTGELFF